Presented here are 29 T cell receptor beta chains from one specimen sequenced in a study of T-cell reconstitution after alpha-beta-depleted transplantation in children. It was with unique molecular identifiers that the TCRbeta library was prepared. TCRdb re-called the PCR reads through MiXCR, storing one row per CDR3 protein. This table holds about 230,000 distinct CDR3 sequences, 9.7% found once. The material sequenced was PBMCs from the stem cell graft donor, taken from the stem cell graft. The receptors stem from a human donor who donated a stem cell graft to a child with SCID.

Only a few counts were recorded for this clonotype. The CDR3 sequence: CASSLTGRYNEQFF. The DNA for the CDR3 is TGTGCCAGCAGCTTGACCGGACGGTACAATGAGCAGTTCTTC. The chain couples TRBV5-6 to TRBJ2-1; D unresolved. The CDR3 contains 14 residues. Trimming shortened V by 1 base and J by 4 bases, and 9 bases separated the two germline ends. Germline loops: CDR1 SGHDT, CDR2 YYEEEE.

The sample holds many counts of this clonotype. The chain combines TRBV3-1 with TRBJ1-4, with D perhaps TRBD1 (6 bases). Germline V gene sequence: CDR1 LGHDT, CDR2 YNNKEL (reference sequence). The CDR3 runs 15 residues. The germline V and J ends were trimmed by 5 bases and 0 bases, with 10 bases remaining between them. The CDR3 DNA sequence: TGTGCCAGCAGCTACCACAGGGCAACTAATGAAAAACTGTTTTTT. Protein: CASSYHRATNEKLFF.

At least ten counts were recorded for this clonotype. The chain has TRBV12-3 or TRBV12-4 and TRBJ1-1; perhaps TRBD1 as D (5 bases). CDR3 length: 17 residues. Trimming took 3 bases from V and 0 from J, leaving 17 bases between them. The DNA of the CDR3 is TGTGCCAGCAGTTTCTCTCGGGGACTGGCAGTGAACACTGAAGCTTTCTTT. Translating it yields CASSFSRGLAVNTEAFF.

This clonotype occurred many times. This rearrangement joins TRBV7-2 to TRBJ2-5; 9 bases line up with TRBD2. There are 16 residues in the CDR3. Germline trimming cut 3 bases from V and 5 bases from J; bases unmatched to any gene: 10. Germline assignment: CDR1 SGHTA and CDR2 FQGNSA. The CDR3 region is CASSFSPAGGRETQYF. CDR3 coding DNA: TGTGCCAGCAGCTTTTCTCCCGCGGGGGGGCGGGAGACCCAGTACTTC.

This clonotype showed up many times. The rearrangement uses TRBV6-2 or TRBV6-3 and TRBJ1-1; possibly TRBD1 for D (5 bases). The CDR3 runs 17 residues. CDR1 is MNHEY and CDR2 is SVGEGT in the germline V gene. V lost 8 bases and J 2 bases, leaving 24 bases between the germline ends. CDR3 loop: CASCKRGWGLSNTEAFF. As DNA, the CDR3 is TGTGCCAGCTGTAAAAGGGGTTGGGGACTCAGCAACACTGAAGCTTTCTTT.

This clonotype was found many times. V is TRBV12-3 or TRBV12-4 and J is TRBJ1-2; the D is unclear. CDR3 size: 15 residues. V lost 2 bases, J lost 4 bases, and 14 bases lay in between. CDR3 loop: CASSLTALFSYGYTF. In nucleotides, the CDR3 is TGTGCCAGCAGTTTAACAGCCCTTTTCTCCTATGGCTACACCTTC.

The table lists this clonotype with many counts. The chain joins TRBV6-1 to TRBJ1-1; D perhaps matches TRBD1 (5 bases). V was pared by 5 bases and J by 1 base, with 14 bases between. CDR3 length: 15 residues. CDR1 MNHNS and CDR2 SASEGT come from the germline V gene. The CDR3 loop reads CASSPRQWGNTEAFF. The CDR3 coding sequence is TGTGCCAGCAGTCCAAGACAGTGGGGGAACACTGAAGCTTTCTTT.

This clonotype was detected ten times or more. The CDR3 here is CASSLAPGISNQPQHF. CDR3 coding DNA: TGTGCCAGCAGCTTGGCCCCGGGGATTAGCAATCAGCCCCAGCATTTT. V gene TRBV5-5 combines with J gene TRBJ1-5; the D is unclear. The V and J ends lost 0 bases and 0 bases respectively, with 10 bases between them. The CDR3 runs to 16 residues. CDR1 and CDR2 from the germline V gene are SGHKS and YYEKEE (reference sequence).

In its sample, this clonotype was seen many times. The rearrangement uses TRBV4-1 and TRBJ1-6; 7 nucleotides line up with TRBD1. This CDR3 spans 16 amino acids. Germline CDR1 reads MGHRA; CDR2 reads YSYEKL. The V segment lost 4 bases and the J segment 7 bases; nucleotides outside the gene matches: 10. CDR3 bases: TGCGCCAGCAGCCCAGATCGGGACAGAGTCAATTCACCCCTCCACTTT. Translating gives CASSPDRDRVNSPLHF.

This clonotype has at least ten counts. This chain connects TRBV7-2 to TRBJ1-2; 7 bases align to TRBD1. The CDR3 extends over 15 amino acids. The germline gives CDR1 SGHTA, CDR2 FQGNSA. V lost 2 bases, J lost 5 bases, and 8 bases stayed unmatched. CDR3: CASSLQAQGGYGYTF. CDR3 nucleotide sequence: TGTGCCAGCAGCTTACAGGCCCAGGGGGGATATGGCTACACCTTC.

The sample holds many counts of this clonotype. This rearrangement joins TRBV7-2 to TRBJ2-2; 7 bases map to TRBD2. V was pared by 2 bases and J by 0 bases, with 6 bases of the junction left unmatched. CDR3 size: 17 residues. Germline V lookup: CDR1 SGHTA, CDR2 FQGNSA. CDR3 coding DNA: TGTGCCAGCAGCTTATCACCAGCGGGGCCGAACACCGGGGAGCTGTTTTTT. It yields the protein CASSLSPAGPNTGELFF.

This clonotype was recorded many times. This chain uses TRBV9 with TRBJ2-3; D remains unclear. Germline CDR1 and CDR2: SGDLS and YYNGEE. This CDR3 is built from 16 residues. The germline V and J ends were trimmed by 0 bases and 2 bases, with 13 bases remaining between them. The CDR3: CASSVEPRGPTDTQYF. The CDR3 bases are TGTGCCAGCAGCGTAGAACCTCGCGGACCCACAGATACGCAGTATTTT. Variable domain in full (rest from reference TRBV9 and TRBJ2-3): DSGVTQTPKHLITATGQRVTLRCSPRSGDLSVYWYQQSLDQGLQFLIQYYNGEERAKGNILERFSAQQFPDLHSELNLSSLELGDSALYFCASSVEPRGPTDTQYFGPGTRLTVL.

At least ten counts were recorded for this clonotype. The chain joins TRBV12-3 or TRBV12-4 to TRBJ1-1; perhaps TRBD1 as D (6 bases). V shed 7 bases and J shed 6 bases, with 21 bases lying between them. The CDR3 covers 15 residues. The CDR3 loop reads CASTRYRVSGAEAFF. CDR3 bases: TGTGCCAGCACCCGATACAGGGTCTCTGGCGCTGAAGCTTTCTTT.

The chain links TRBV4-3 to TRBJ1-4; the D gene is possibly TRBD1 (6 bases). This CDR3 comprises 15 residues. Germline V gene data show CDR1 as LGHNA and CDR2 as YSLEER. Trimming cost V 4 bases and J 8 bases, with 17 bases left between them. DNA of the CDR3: TGCGCCAGCAGCCCCGGGGGGGCCTCGGAGGAAAAACTGTTTTTT. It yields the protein CASSPGGASEEKLFF.

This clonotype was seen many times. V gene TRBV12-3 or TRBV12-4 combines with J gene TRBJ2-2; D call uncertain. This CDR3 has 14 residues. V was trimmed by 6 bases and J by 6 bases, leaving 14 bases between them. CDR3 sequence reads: CASSLGLEPGELFF. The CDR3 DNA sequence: TGTGCCAGCAGCCTTGGGTTGGAGCCCGGGGAGCTGTTTTTT.

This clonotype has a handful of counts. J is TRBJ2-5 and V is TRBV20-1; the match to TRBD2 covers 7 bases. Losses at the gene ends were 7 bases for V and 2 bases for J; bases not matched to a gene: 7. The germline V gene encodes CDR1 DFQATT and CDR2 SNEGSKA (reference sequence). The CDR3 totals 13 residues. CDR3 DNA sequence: TGCAGTGTGGGTAGCGGGCCTCAAGAGACCCAGTACTTC. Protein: CSVGSGPQETQYF.

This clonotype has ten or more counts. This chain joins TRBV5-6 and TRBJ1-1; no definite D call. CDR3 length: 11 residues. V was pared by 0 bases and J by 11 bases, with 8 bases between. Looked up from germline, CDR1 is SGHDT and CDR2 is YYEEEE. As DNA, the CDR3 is TGTGCCAGCAGCTTGGGACTGACGGCTTTCTTT. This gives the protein CASSLGLTAFF. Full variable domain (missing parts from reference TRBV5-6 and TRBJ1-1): DAGVTQSPTHLIKTRGQQVTLRCSPKSGHDTVSWYQQALGQGPQFIFQYYEEEERQRGNFPDRFSGHQFPNYSSELNVNALLLGDSALYLCASSLGLTAFFGQGTRLTVV.

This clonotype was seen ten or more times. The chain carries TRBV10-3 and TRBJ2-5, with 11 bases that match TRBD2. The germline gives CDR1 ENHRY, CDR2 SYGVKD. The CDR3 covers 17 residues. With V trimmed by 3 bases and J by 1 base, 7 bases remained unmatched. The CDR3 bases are TGTGCCATCAGTGACGTAGCGGGGGGGCCTTTCCAAGAGACCCAGTACTTC. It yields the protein CAISDVAGGPFQETQYF.

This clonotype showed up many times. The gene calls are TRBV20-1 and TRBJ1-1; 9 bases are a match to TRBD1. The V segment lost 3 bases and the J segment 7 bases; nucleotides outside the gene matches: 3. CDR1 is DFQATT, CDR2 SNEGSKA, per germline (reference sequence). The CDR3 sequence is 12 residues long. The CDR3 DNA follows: TGCAGTGCTAGGAAGGGACAGGGTGAAGCTTTCTTT. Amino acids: CSARKGQGEAFF.

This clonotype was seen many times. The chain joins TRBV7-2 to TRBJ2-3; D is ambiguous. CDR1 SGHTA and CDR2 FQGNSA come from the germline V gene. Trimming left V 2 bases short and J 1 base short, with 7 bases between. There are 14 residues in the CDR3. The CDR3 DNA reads TGTGCCAGCAGCTTAAACTCCCGCACAGATACGCAGTATTTT. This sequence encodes CASSLNSRTDTQYF.

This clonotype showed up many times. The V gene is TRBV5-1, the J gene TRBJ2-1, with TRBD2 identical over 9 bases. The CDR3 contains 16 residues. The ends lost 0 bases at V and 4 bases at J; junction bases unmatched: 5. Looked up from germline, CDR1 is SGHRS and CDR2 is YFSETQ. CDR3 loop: CASSLGLAGIYNEQFF. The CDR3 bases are TGCGCCAGCAGCTTGGGCCTAGCGGGGATTTACAATGAGCAGTTCTTC.

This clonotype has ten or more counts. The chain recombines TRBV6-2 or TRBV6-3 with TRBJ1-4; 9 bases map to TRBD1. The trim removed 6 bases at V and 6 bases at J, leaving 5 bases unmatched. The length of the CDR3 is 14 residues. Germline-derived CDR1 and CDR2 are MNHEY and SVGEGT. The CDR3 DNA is TGTGCCAGCAGCGCATACAGGGGGCATGAAAAACTGTTTTTT. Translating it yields CASSAYRGHEKLFF.

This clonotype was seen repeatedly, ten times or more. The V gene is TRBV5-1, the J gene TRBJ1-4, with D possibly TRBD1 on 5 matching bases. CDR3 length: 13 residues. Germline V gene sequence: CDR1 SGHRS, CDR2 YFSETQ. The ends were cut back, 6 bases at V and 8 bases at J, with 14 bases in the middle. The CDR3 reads CASTRDGGEKLFF. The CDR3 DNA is TGCGCCAGCACCCGAGACGGGGGAGAAAAACTGTTTTTT.

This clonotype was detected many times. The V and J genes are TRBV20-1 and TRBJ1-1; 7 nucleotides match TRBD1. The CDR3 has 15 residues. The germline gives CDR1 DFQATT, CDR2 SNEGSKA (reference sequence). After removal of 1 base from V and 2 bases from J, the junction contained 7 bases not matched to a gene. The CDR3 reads CSARVLRGKNTEAFF. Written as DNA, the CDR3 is TGCAGTGCTAGAGTCCTCAGGGGGAAAAACACTGAAGCTTTCTTT.

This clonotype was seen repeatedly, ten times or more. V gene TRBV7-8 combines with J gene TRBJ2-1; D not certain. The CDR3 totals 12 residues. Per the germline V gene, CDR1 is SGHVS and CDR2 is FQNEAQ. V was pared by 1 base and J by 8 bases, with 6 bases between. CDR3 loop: CASSLVWDEQFF. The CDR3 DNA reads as TGTGCCAGCAGCTTAGTGTGGGATGAGCAGTTCTTC.

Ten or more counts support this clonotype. The DNA for the CDR3 is TGTGCCACAAGCGTACAGGGGGCGAACACTGAAGCTTTCTTT. Translation: CATSVQGANTEAFF. V and J are TRBV2 and TRBJ1-1, with 9 bases matching TRBD1. CDR3 length: 14 amino acids. After removal of 10 bases from V and 1 base from J, the junction contained 7 bases not matched to a gene. Germline loops: CDR1 SNHLY, CDR2 FYNNEI.

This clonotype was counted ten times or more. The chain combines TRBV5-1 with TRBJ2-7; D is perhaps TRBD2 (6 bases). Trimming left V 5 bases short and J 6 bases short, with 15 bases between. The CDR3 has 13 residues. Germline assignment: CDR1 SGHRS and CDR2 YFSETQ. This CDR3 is CASRLGLAGEQYF. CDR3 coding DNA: TGCGCCAGCAGGCTGGGACTCGCGGGCGAGCAGTACTTC. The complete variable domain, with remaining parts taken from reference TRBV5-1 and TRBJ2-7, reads KAGVTQTPRYLIKTRGQQVTLSCSPISGHRSVSWYQQTPGQGLQFLFEYFSETQRNKGNFPGRFSGRQFSNSRSEMNVSTLELGDSALYLCASRLGLAGEQYFGPGTRLTVT.

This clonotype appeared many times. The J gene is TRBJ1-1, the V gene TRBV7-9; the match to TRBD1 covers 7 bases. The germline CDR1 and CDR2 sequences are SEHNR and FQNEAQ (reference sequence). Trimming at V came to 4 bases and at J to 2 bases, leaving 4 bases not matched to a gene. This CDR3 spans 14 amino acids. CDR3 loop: CASSSGQANTEAFF. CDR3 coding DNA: TGTGCCAGCAGCTCCGGACAGGCCAACACTGAAGCTTTCTTT.

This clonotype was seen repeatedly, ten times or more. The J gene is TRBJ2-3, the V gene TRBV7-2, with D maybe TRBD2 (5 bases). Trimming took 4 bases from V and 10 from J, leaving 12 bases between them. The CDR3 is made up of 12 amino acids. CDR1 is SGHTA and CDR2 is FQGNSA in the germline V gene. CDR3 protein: CASSSSSGSQYF. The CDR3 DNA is TGTGCCAGCAGCTCCTCCAGCGGTTCGCAGTATTTT. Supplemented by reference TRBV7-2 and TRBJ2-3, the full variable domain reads GAGVSQSPSNKVTEKGKDVELRCDPISGHTALYWYRQSLGQGLEFLIYFQGNSAPDKSGLPSDRFSAERTGGSVSTLTIQRTQQEDSAVYLCASSSSSGSQYFGPGTRLTVL.